These 21 T cell receptor beta chains originate from one sample sequenced in a study of glioma-infiltrating T cells after dendritic cell vaccination. Method: immunoSEQ multiplex PCR; TCRdb's copy keeps in-frame clones and lacks some. Here the sample spans 93,000 or so clones, 70% to 80% being singletons. The source material was blood, sampled before dendritic cell vaccination. These receptors all stem from a human donor with glioblastoma.

The gene calls are TRBV6-5 and TRBJ1-5; D unresolved. Trimming took 1 base from V and 5 from J, leaving 6 bases between them. The CDR3 contains 13 residues. In germline, CDR1 is MNHEY, CDR2 SVGAGI. This chain's CDR3 is CASSYYRDQPQHF. CDR3 bases: TGTGCCAGCAGTTACTACCGCGATCAGCCCCAGCATTTT.

Only one count was recorded for this clone. This chain uses TRBV27 with TRBJ2-2; possible D gene TRBD1, 6 bases. The germline V gene encodes CDR1 MNHEY and CDR2 SMNVEV (reference sequence). The CDR3 has 15 residues. The V and J ends lost 0 bases and 5 bases respectively, with 10 bases between them. The CDR3 region is CASSLSRGLTGELFF. DNA for the CDR3: TGTGCCAGCAGTTTATCGAGGGGGTTAACCGGGGAGCTGTTTTTT.

The chain carries TRBV10-2 and TRBJ1-5, with 8 bases aligning to TRBD1. This CDR3 is built from 14 residues. Per germline, CDR1 WSHSY and CDR2 SAAADI. Germline trimming cut 4 bases from V and 3 bases from J; bases unmatched to any gene: 2. The CDR3 DNA reads TGCGCCAGCAGTGGGCAGGGGGCCAATCAGCCCCAGCATTTT. Amino acids: CASSGQGANQPQHF.

The chain carries TRBV11-3 and TRBJ2-1, with D tentatively TRBD2 (8 bases). This CDR3 spans 15 amino acids. V shed 5 bases and J shed 7 bases, with 18 bases lying between them. In germline, CDR1 is SGHNT, CDR2 YENEEA. CDR3 loop: CASSAGTVAGNEQFF. The CDR3, as DNA: TGTGCCAGCAGCGCCGGGACAGTAGCGGGGAATGAGCAGTTCTTC. Together with reference TRBV11-3 and TRBJ2-1, the CDR3 gives the full variable domain: EAGVVQSPRYKIIEKKQPVAFWCNPISGHNTLYWYLQNLGQGPELLIRYENEEAVDDSQLPKDRFSAERLKGVDSTLKIQPAELGDSAVYLCASSAGTVAGNEQFFGPGTRLTVL.

Remarks on this clone: A read error may account for a junction end that differs from germline. The gene calls are TRBV5-1 and TRBJ2-1, with 8 bases matching TRBD2. The CDR3 extends over 13 amino acids. Germline CDR1 SGHRS, CDR2 YFSETQ. The CDR3, as DNA: TGCGCCAGCAGCCCCGGACTAGCAGAGGTGGGGATCTTC. As protein: CASSPGLAEVGIF.

V gene TRBV11-2 combines with J gene TRBJ2-7; 8 bases match TRBD1. The CDR3 extends over 15 amino acids. Germline V gene lookup returns CDR1 SGHAT and CDR2 FQNNGV. After removal of 5 bases from V and 6 bases from J, the junction contained 12 bases not matched to a gene. The CDR3 coding sequence is TGTGCCAGCAGCGTCCTCCCAGGACAGGGAGGCGAGCAGTACTTC. This encodes CASSVLPGQGGEQYF.

V gene TRBV7-9 combines with J gene TRBJ1-2, with 8 bases matching TRBD1. The V segment lost 4 bases and the J segment 7 bases; nucleotides outside the gene matches: 14. The CDR3 has 16 amino acids. Germline V CDR1 and CDR2: SEHNR, FQNEAQ (reference sequence). The CDR3: CASSSRLTTGARGYTF. Here the CDR3 DNA reads TGTGCCAGCAGCTCGAGACTGACGACAGGGGCTCGTGGCTACACCTTC. Complete variable domain (other parts from reference TRBV7-9 and TRBJ1-2): DTGVSQNPRHKITKRGQNVTFRCDPISEHNRLYWYRQTLGQGPEFLTYFQNEAQLEKSRLLSDRFSAERPKGSFSTLEIQRTEQGDSAMYLCASSSRLTTGARGYTFGSGTRLTVV.

This chain links TRBV25-1 with TRBJ1-3; the match to TRBD1 covers 7 bases. The CDR3 covers 15 residues. Germline V gene sequence: CDR1 MGHDK, CDR2 SYGVNS. V dropped 8 bases and J dropped 0; count of bases not matched to a gene: 7. The CDR3 is CASSRQGLSGNTIYF. In DNA, the CDR3 is TGTGCCAGCTCGCGACAGGGCCTCTCTGGAAACACCATATATTTT.

The chain combines TRBV7-2 with TRBJ2-2; 7 nucleotides agree with TRBD2. Germline assignment: CDR1 SGHTA and CDR2 FQGNSA. CDR3 length: 15 residues. The junction had 6 bases not matched to a gene; V was cut back by 5 bases and J by 3 bases. In nucleotides, the CDR3 is TGTGCCAGCAGCCGCCGACTAGCTGACACCGGGGAGCTGTTTTTT. Amino acids: CASSRRLADTGELFF.

This clone was seen only once. The V call is TRBV19, the J call TRBJ1-2, with unresolved D. With 4 bases removed from V and 7 bases from J, the gap between germline ends came to 16 bases. The length of the CDR3 is 14 residues. Germline V gene data show CDR1 as LNHDA and CDR2 as SQIVND (reference sequence). The CDR3 sequence: CASSTGDRMGGYTF. The CDR3 DNA reads as TGTGCCAGTAGTACGGGAGACCGAATGGGTGGCTACACCTTC.

The V and J genes are TRBV6-1 and TRBJ1-2; D gene ambiguous. Trimming shortened V by 4 bases and J by 7 bases, and 10 bases separated the two germline ends. The CDR3 totals 12 residues. Germline-derived CDR1 and CDR2 are MNHNS and SASEGT. CDR3 DNA sequence: TGTGCCAGCAGTGCGGAGGTCGCTGGCTACACCTTC. Its translation: CASSAEVAGYTF.

This chain connects TRBV10-2 to TRBJ2-5, with 9 bases fitting TRBD2. V lost 7 bases and J lost 6; bases outside the gene matches: 12. This CDR3 has 15 residues. Germline loops: CDR1 WSHSY, CDR2 SAAADI. As DNA, the CDR3 is TGCGCCAGCATGGACGCGGGAGGGCCCTCGAAGACCCAGTACTTC. Encoded protein: CASMDAGGPSKTQYF.

The chain is built from TRBV18 and TRBJ1-1; 12 bases are shared with TRBD1. J was trimmed by 5 bases and V by 4 bases; bases with no gene match: 8. The CDR3 extends over 16 amino acids. CDR1 and CDR2 from the germline V gene are KGHSH and LQKENI. CDR3 sequence reads: CASSQGQGALGTEAFF. The CDR3 DNA reads as TGTGCCAGCTCACAGGGACAGGGGGCATTGGGAACTGAAGCTTTCTTT.

The chain carries TRBV29-1 and TRBJ2-2, with 10 bases that match TRBD2. The CDR3 spans 15 residues. J gave up 5 bases and V 5 bases, and 8 bases lay outside the gene matches. CDR1 and CDR2 (germline): SQVTM, ANQGSEA. The CDR3 region has the DNA TGCAGCGTTCCTCGAGCGGGGGGGGCGACCGGGGAGCTGTTTTTT. Amino acids: CSVPRAGGATGELFF.

The chain joins TRBV20-1 to TRBJ1-5; a possible D gene is TRBD1 (5 bases). This CDR3 has 10 amino acids. V lost 6 bases, J lost 6 bases, and 6 bases lay in between. Germline V gene lookup returns CDR1 DFQATT and CDR2 SNEGSKA (reference sequence). This CDR3 reads CSAGGQPQHF. The CDR3 DNA reads TGCAGTGCGGGGGGTCAGCCCCAGCATTTT.

The V gene is TRBV5-4, the J gene TRBJ1-3; 9 nucleotides line up with TRBD1. The CDR3 has 14 residues. The V and J ends lost 4 bases and 6 bases, in that order; junction bases with no gene match: 5. Germline V gene lookup returns CDR1 SGHNT and CDR2 YYREEE (reference sequence). CDR3 in amino acids: CASSPRTGENTIYF. Written as DNA, the CDR3 is TGTGCCAGCAGCCCCCGGACAGGGGAAAACACCATATATTTT. Full variable domain (remainder filled in from reference TRBV5-4 and TRBJ1-3): ETGVTQSPTHLIKTRGQQVTLRCSSQSGHNTVSWYQQALGQGPQFIFQYYREEENGRGNFPPRFSGLQFPNYSSELNVNALELDDSALYLCASSPRTGENTIYFGEGSWLTVV.

The chain combines TRBV10-2 with TRBJ2-7, with 8 bases aligning to TRBD1. The CDR3 loop spans 13 amino acids. CDR1 WSHSY and CDR2 SAAADI come from the germline V gene. V trimming: 9 bases; J trimming: 3 bases; junction bases outside the gene matches: 7. The CDR3 bases are TGCGCCAGTGAGGTCGGACAGGGCTACGAGCAGTACTTC. It specifies CASEVGQGYEQYF.

The V call is TRBV2, the J call TRBJ2-7; 13 bases match TRBD2. Per germline, CDR1 SNHLY and CDR2 FYNNEI. V gave up 6 bases and J gave up 0 bases; unmatched junction bases: 11. This CDR3 is 18 amino acids long. CDR3 coding DNA: TGTGCCAGCAGCAAACGAAGGGGACTAGCGGGGAGCTCCTACGAGCAGTACTTC. This encodes CASSKRRGLAGSSYEQYF.

This sequence joins TRBV6-6 and TRBJ1-5; 9 nucleotides align to TRBD1. The CDR3 sequence is 14 residues long. Unmatched junction bases numbered 9, after V lost 4 bases and J lost 11 bases. Germline CDR1 is MNHNY and CDR2 is SVGAGI (reference sequence). CDR3 region: CASSLDRGGVAQHF. The CDR3 DNA is TGTGCCAGCAGTTTAGACAGGGGGGGTGTAGCCCAGCATTTT.

The rearrangement links TRBV2 to TRBJ1-2, with TRBD1 matching over 7 bases. Germline values: CDR1 SNHLY, CDR2 FYNNEI. The V and J ends lost 3 bases and 7 bases, in that order; junction bases with no gene match: 14. This CDR3 is 16 amino acids long. The CDR3 DNA reads as TGTGCCAGCAGTGACCAAACGGGACAGCGGTTTCCTGGCTACACCTTC. This sequence encodes CASSDQTGQRFPGYTF.

V and J are TRBV7-8 and TRBJ2-3; D unresolved. Germline lookup yields CDR1 SGHVS and CDR2 FQNEAQ. The V gene lost 2 bases and the J gene lost 3 bases, with 3 bases spanning the gap. This CDR3 spans 12 amino acids. In nucleotides, the CDR3 is TGTGCCAGCAGCTTACTTACAGATACGCAGTATTTT. Its protein product is CASSLLTDTQYF.